Detailed here is one T cell receptor beta chain. Seattle patient enrollment occurred during active infection, with longitudinal follow-up thereafter. This entry comes from a study of blood T cell repertoires in COVID-19. Study background: The cDNA or gDNA used as material had been derived from T cells, B-cell-depleted T cells, or PBMCs.

Per the study methods: Reference gene primer amplification gave estimated nucleated cell counts. Some clones are missing from TCRdb's copy, which holds only in-frame ones; the method was immunoSEQ multiplex PCR. That table supplies the V and J calls and clone size; D and trimming were determined from the DNA. The data show about 280,000 clones, about 88% seen once. The CDR3 contains 14 residues. V lost 4 bases and J 2 bases, leaving 12 bases between the germline ends. Germline CDR1 MNHEY, CDR2 SMNVEV (reference sequence). Sequencing was performed on peripheral blood. This TCR was sampled from a woman in her 70s with COVID-19, enrolled during active disease. The chain uses TRBV27 and TRBJ2-7; TRBD1 is a possible D gene (5 bases). The CDR3 DNA sequence: TGTGCCAGCAGTTACGGTACAGGTACCTACGAGCAGTACTTC. This translates into CASSYGTGTYEQYF.